Below, 18 T cell receptor beta chains from the same sample are listed, as sequenced in a study of T cell responses to AZD1222 COVID-19 vaccine. Profiling relied on immunoSEQ multiplex PCR, and the TCRdb table lists in-frame clones only, not all of them. The table has about 120,000 clones, approximately 87% seen once. The input for sequencing was peripheral blood, taken on day 0 of AZD1222 vaccination. All receptors come from an adult in good health.

V is TRBV18 and J is TRBJ2-3; D remains unclear. Germline CDR1 reads KGHSH; CDR2 reads LQKENI. Trimming stripped 2 bases from V and 2 bases from J, with 8 bases between. This CDR3 has 14 amino acids. The CDR3 protein is CASSPGPATDTQYF. The CDR3 nucleotides read TGTGCCAGCTCACCAGGGCCAGCCACAGATACGCAGTATTTT.

The chain uses TRBV5-1 and TRBJ1-6; 7 bases align to TRBD1. Germline CDR1 is SGHRS and CDR2 is YFSETQ. There are 14 residues in the CDR3. The V gene end was trimmed by 4 bases and the J gene end by 10 bases; junction bases not matched to a gene: 8. Here the CDR3 DNA reads TGCGCCAGCAGCGTTACAGGGGTTGGCTCACCCCTCCACTTT. It translates to CASSVTGVGSPLHF.

This chain uses TRBV6-9 with TRBJ1-1; D possibly corresponds to TRBD1 (5 bases). This CDR3 has 14 residues. The germline CDR1 and CDR2 sequences are MNHGY and SVAAGI. The V end lost 4 bases, the J end lost 1 base, and 10 bases lay between the germline ends. The chain's CDR3 is CASSFGGRNTEAFF. The CDR3 bases are TGTGCCAGCAGTTTCGGGGGTAGGAACACTGAAGCTTTCTTT.

This clone has more than one count but fewer than ten. The chain links TRBV15 to TRBJ1-5; D call uncertain. Germline V gene lookup returns CDR1 LNHNV and CDR2 YYDKDF (reference sequence). The CDR3 has 15 residues. V dropped 1 base and J dropped 0 bases, with 7 bases sitting between them. The CDR3 loop is CATSRGRYSNQPQHF. The CDR3 coding sequence is TGTGCCACCAGCAGAGGCAGATATAGCAATCAGCCCCAGCATTTT.

The J gene is TRBJ1-1, the V gene TRBV9, with 9 bases aligning to TRBD1. The germline CDR1 and CDR2 sequences are SGDLS and YYNGEE. V was pared by 4 bases and J by 4 bases, with 8 bases of the junction left unmatched. The CDR3 spans 15 residues. The CDR3 bases are TGTGCCAGCAGCCTTCAACAGGGGGCGGCCACTGAAGCTTTCTTT. Amino acid sequence: CASSLQQGAATEAFF.

V is TRBV18 and J is TRBJ1-1, with D perhaps matching TRBD1 (5 bases). Trimming took off 1 base at V and 4 bases at J, with 16 bases between the two ends. The CDR3 consists of 16 residues. Per the germline V gene, CDR1 is KGHSH and CDR2 is LQKENI. The CDR3 sequence is CASSPQTPGRSTEAFF. The CDR3, as DNA: TGTGCCAGCTCACCACAAACCCCAGGGCGCAGCACTGAAGCTTTCTTT.

This chain joins TRBV2 and TRBJ2-1; D perhaps matches TRBD2 (6 bases). The germline V gene has CDR1 SNHLY and CDR2 FYNNEI. This CDR3 is built from 15 residues. The ends were cut back, 3 bases at V and 4 bases at J, with 13 bases in the middle. CDR3 loop: CASSENRGAYNEQFF. The CDR3 DNA sequence: TGTGCCAGCAGTGAGAACCGCGGGGCTTACAATGAGCAGTTCTTC.

The rearrangement links TRBV7-2 to TRBJ2-1, with 8 bases aligning to TRBD2. Germline CDR1 SGHTA, CDR2 FQGNSA. V was pared by 3 bases and J by 0 bases, with 4 bases of the junction left unmatched. The CDR3 totals 16 residues. The CDR3 DNA follows: TGTGCCAGCAGCTTTAGCGGGGCCAGCTCCTACAATGAGCAGTTCTTC. Encoded protein: CASSFSGASSYNEQFF.

CDR3 DNA sequence: TGTGCCAGCAGTGACGGGCTAGCGGGAGGATGGAATGAGCAGTTCTTC. Its translation: CASSDGLAGGWNEQFF. The chain couples TRBV2 to TRBJ2-1, with 11 bases fitting TRBD2. With V trimmed by 3 bases and J by 7 bases, 8 bases remained unmatched. This CDR3 is built from 16 residues. Germline V lookup: CDR1 SNHLY, CDR2 FYNNEI.

The genes are TRBV6-2 or TRBV6-3 and TRBJ2-7, with 11 bases that match TRBD2. CDR3 length: 15 amino acids. Germline lookup yields CDR1 MNHEY and CDR2 SVGEGT. The ends lost 4 bases at V and 7 bases at J; junction bases unmatched: 9. The CDR3 nucleotides are TGTGCCAGCAGTTCCTTACTAGCGGGAGCCCGTGAGCAGTACTTC. Translated, it gives CASSSLLAGAREQYF.

V gene TRBV5-1 combines with J gene TRBJ2-3; 9 bases align to TRBD2. Germline CDR1 SGHRS, CDR2 YFSETQ. V gave up 6 bases and J gave up 4 bases; unmatched junction bases: 6. This CDR3 has 14 residues. CDR3 bases: TGCGCCAGCACCTATAGCGGGAGTCCAGATACGCAGTATTTT. Its protein is CASTYSGSPDTQYF.

The chain carries TRBV6-2 or TRBV6-3 and TRBJ1-1; D ambiguous. This CDR3 has 15 residues. With 2 bases removed from V and 6 bases from J, the gap between germline ends came to 16 bases. Looked up from germline, CDR1 is MNHEY and CDR2 is SVGEGT. The CDR3 here is CASSYRGLVDAEAFF. The CDR3 DNA is TGTGCCAGCAGTTACCGTGGGTTGGTGGACGCTGAAGCTTTCTTT.

The chain combines TRBV24-1 with TRBJ1-5, with D tentatively TRBD1 (6 bases). V lost 2 bases, J lost 1 base, and 11 bases lay in between. The germline V gene encodes CDR1 KGHDR and CDR2 SFDVKD. The length of the CDR3 is 16 residues. The CDR3: CATSDSRGPSNQPQHF. In DNA form, the CDR3 reads TGTGCCACCAGTGATTCCAGGGGACCAAGCAATCAGCCCCAGCATTTT.

This chain links TRBV19 with TRBJ2-1, with TRBD1 matching over 12 bases. Germline V gives CDR1 LNHDA, CDR2 SQIVND (reference sequence). V was clipped by 5 bases and J by 6 bases; unmatched bases: 5. This CDR3 region has 15 residues. Written as DNA, the CDR3 is TGTGCCAGTAGTTGGGGACAGGGGGCGATCAATGAGCAGTTCTTC. Amino acids: CASSWGQGAINEQFF.

The V gene is TRBV7-3, the J gene TRBJ2-5; 7 bases are a match to TRBD2. J lost 4 bases, V lost 5 bases, and 10 bases had no gene match. The CDR3 has 15 amino acids. The germline CDR1 and CDR2 sequences are SGHTA and FQGTGA. This CDR3 reads CASSRLGGGLETQYF. The DNA of the CDR3 is TGTGCCAGCAGCCGCCTCGGCGGGGGTCTAGAGACCCAGTACTTC.

The chain recombines TRBV2 with TRBJ2-7; 10 bases map to TRBD1. Germline V gene data show CDR1 as SNHLY and CDR2 as FYNNEI. V trimming: 6 bases; J trimming: 3 bases; junction bases outside the gene matches: 5. The CDR3 is made up of 14 amino acids. CDR3 in amino acids: CASRGGTGDYEQYF. The CDR3 DNA follows: TGTGCCAGCAGGGGGGGGACAGGGGACTACGAGCAGTACTTC.

V usage is TRBV23-1 and J usage is TRBJ2-3; D is tentatively TRBD1 or TRBD2 (5 bases each). TRBV23-1 qualifies as an ORF whose function is uncertain. Trimming took off 4 bases at V and 2 bases at J, with 19 bases between the two ends. There are 17 residues in the CDR3. The CDR3 is CASSRIPGPSNTDTQYF. Here the CDR3 DNA reads TGCGCCAGCAGTCGAATCCCGGGACCTTCGAACACAGATACGCAGTATTTT.

The V gene is TRBV7-2, the J gene TRBJ2-3; possibly TRBD2 for D (5 bases). Germline V gene lookup returns CDR1 SGHTA and CDR2 FQGNSA. Trimming pared 4 bases from V and 3 bases from J, leaving 14 bases between. This CDR3 is built from 15 residues. CDR3 in amino acids: CASSSRGLPTDTQYF. The CDR3 nucleotides are TGTGCCAGCAGCTCCCGCGGGTTACCTACAGATACGCAGTATTTT.